Listed below are T cell receptor beta chains from one sample, sequenced in a study of blood T cell repertoires in COVID-19. Using immunoSEQ multiplex PCR, the repertoire was profiled, and TCRdb retains in-frame clones only, with some absent. The table shows 250,000 to 350,000 clones, with 70% to 90% occurring only once. The sample taken for sequencing was peripheral blood. The receptors were sampled from a human donor with COVID-19, enrolled during active disease. The donor label of this sample is uncertain. Each CDR3 is given with its conserved first and last residue. D genes are given only for firm matches. The size of a clone is reported for some rows only, either as once, few or many, or as a class for expanded clones.

J gene,CDR3 length,V gene,D gene,clone size,CDR3 DNA,CDR3 protein
TRBJ1-4,17,TRBV5-1,-,-,TGCGCCAGCAGCCCCCAAACTACAGGGCTCCGTAATGAAAAACTGTTTTTT,CASSPQTTGLRNEKLFF
TRBJ2-7,13,TRBV5-5,-,-,TGTGCCAGCAGCTGGGTTGGGCTGGCCGAGCAGTACTTC,CASSWVGLAEQYF
TRBJ1-3,14,TRBV18,-,-,TGTGCCAGCACTACGGACAGCTCTGGAAACACCATATATTTT,CASTTDSSGNTIYF
TRBJ2-3,14,TRBV15,-,-,TGTGCCACCAGCAGTGGAGGCAATGGAGATACGCAGTATTTT,CATSSGGNGDTQYF
TRBJ2-1,14,TRBV29-1,TRBD1,-,TGCAGCGTAGTGGACAGGGGGCTAATCGGGGAGCAGTTCTTC,CSVVDRGLIGEQFF
TRBJ1-5,16,TRBV28,TRBD1,-,TGTGCCAGCAACTCCTTGGGACAGGGCATGAATCAGCCCCAGCATTTT,CASNSLGQGMNQPQHF
TRBJ2-1,17,TRBV11-3,TRBD1,once,TGTGCCAGCAGCTTAGATTTTGGGACAGGGACATACAATGAGCAGTTCTTC,CASSLDFGTGTYNEQFF
TRBJ1-6,15,TRBV7-2,TRBD1,-,TGTGCCAGCAGCCCCCGCAGGGGGCAAGATTCACCCCTCCACTTT,CASSPRRGQDSPLHF
TRBJ1-4,16,TRBV11-2,-,once,TGTGCCAGCGGGAGGGACACCACTTTAGGAAATGAAAAACTGTTTTTT,CASGRDTTLGNEKLFF
TRBJ1-1,14,TRBV29-1,-,-,TGCAGCGTTGTTGTCGGGACACCCGGGGCTGAAGCTTTCTTT,CSVVVGTPGAEAFF
TRBJ2-2,15,TRBV7-3,TRBD1,-,TGTGCCAGCAGCTTAAACGCAGGGGGCCACGGGGAGCTGTTTTTT,CASSLNAGGHGELFF
TRBJ2-1,15,TRBV24-1,TRBD1,-,TGTGCCACCAGTGATTCGACTACCGGGACAGGGGACCAGTTCTTC,CATSDSTTGTGDQFF
TRBJ2-5,15,TRBV5-5,-,-,TGTGCCAGCAGCAAGGACAGTAATACAAGAGGGACCCAGTACTTC,CASSKDSNTRGTQYF
TRBJ2-3,16,TRBV11-3,TRBD2,-,TGTGCCAGCAGCTCCGGACTAGCGGGGAACACAGATACGCAGTATTTT,CASSSGLAGNTDTQYF
TRBJ1-1,14,TRBV27,TRBD1,-,TGTGCCAGCATAAAATGGGACAGTTTCACTGAAGCTTTCTTT,CASIKWDSFTEAFF
TRBJ1-1,16,TRBV5-5,TRBD1,-,TGTGCCAGCAGCTTCCTCCCGGGACAGGGGAGCACTGAAGCTTTCTTT,CASSFLPGQGSTEAFF
TRBJ1-5,14,TRBV18,-,-,TGTGCCAGCTCACCTGACAGTAGCAATCAGCCCCAGCATTTT,CASSPDSSNQPQHF
TRBJ1-4,16,TRBV9,-,-,TGTGCCAGCAGCCCCCGTGAGGGCTCAACTAATGAAAAACTGTTTTTT,CASSPREGSTNEKLFF
TRBJ2-5,16,TRBV5-4,TRBD1,-,TGTGCCAGCAGCTTGAGGACAGGGGGCGCGAAAGAGACCCAGTACTTC,CASSLRTGGAKETQYF